This T cell receptor (beta chain) comes out of a study of T cell clones after liver transplantation. Overall study: Patients counted as tolerant after at least one year off all immunosuppression, enzymes not exceeding twice normal.

The method was immunoSEQ multiplex PCR; TCRdb's version includes in-frame clones alone and lacks a portion of them. The sample includes about 85,000 clones, 65% to 85% of them seen just once. Looked up from germline, CDR1 is KGHSH and CDR2 is LQKENI. V lost 3 bases to trimming and J lost 7 bases, with 13 bases between them. The CDR3 is made up of 14 amino acids. Study findings and constraints: In a couple of subjects, few donor cells limited the measurable donor-reactive repertoire. Post-transplant time points were not standardized, so conclusions are preliminary. In most of the 8 subjects, circulating graft-donor-reactive CD4 TCRbeta sequences fell significantly after transplant.

About this clone itself: What it binds is unknown.

The clonotype originates from a human patient who received a liver transplant. Some T cells here may be from the graft donor. The V call is TRBV18, the J call TRBJ1-5; D is perhaps TRBD1 (6 bases). The material was CD4+ T cells from blood, obtained roughly 3.5 years after liver transplant. Here the CDR3 DNA reads TGTGCCAGCTCACCCAACGGGGGCGACCAGCCCCAGCATTTT. This encodes CASSPNGGDQPQHF.